The 26 T cell receptor beta chains reported below all come from one sample, sequenced in a study of blood T cell repertoires in COVID-19. Clones were sequenced by immunoSEQ multiplex PCR, and TCRdb holds only the in-frame ones, with some missing. The sample has a few hundred thousand clones; about nine tenths are singletons. Sequencing used PBMCs or T cells enriched from blood (not recorded which). The receptors stem from a young man who had recovered from COVID-19.

The gene calls are TRBV28 and TRBJ1-1; the match to TRBD1 covers 12 bases. Germline-derived CDR1 and CDR2 are MDHEN and SYDVKM. The CDR3 sequence is 15 residues long. V lost 2 bases, J lost 9 bases, and 7 bases stayed unmatched. CDR3 DNA: TGTGCCAGCAGTTTAGATGGGACAGGGGGCCGGAAAGCTTTCTTT. Translated: CASSLDGTGGRKAFF.

About this clone: Germline and junction disagree at one end, which may indicate a read error. The rearrangement links TRBV11-2 to TRBJ1-2, with D perhaps TRBD1 (5 bases). CDR3 length: 12 amino acids. Germline V gene lookup returns CDR1 SGHAT and CDR2 FQNNGV. The CDR3 sequence: CLSAGRENGYTF. The CDR3, as DNA: TGCCTGAGTGCAGGGAGGGAAAATGGCTACACCTTC.

The V call is TRBV23-1, the J call TRBJ2-7; weak D call: TRBD2 (6 bases). TRBV23-1 carries the ORF label, with uncertain function. The germline V and J ends were trimmed by 0 bases and 2 bases, with 35 bases remaining between them. The CDR3 length is 23 residues. DNA of the CDR3: TGCGCCAGCAGTCAATCGCCGGAGGATACCGCGGGATCACCCTCTATAAAGGCCTACGAGCAGTACTTC. Its protein product is CASSQSPEDTAGSPSIKAYEQYF.

The gene calls are TRBV29-1 and TRBJ2-7, with TRBD1 matching 10 bases. This CDR3 spans 14 amino acids. CDR1 and CDR2 (germline): SQVTM, ANQGSEA. The junction had 10 bases not matched to a gene; V was cut back by 4 bases and J by 7 bases. The CDR3 loop is CSVVAGQGSVEQYF. The CDR3 bases are TGCAGCGTTGTAGCGGGACAGGGGAGTGTGGAGCAGTACTTC.

V is TRBV6-5 and J is TRBJ2-2; D gene unclear. Germline assignment: CDR1 MNHEY and CDR2 SVGAGI. Trimming shortened V by 5 bases and J by 5 bases, and 9 bases separated the two germline ends. This CDR3 is built from 13 residues. The chain's CDR3 is CASSPPRTGELFF. For the CDR3, the DNA is TGTGCCAGCAGTCCCCCGAGGACCGGGGAGCTGTTTTTT.

CDR3 nucleotide sequence: TGTGCCAGCAGTTCCCAGGGGGGAAACAATGAGCAGTTCTTC. Encoded protein: CASSSQGGNNEQFF. V gene TRBV2 combines with J gene TRBJ2-1; perhaps TRBD1 as D (7 bases). CDR1 SNHLY and CDR2 FYNNEI come from the germline V gene. Trimming pared 5 bases from V and 5 bases from J, leaving 13 bases between. The CDR3 runs 14 residues. The variable domain in full, with the rest retrieved from reference TRBV2 and TRBJ2-1, is EPEVTQTPSHQVTQMGQEVILRCVPISNHLYFYWYRQILGQKVEFLVSFYNNEISEKSEIFDDQFSVERPDGSNFTLKIRSTKLEDSAMYFCASSSQGGNNEQFFGPGTRLTVL.

The chain is built from TRBV7-2 and TRBJ1-2; D not certain. Looked up from germline, CDR1 is SGHTA and CDR2 is FQGNSA. The CDR3 runs to 13 residues. Trimming removed 2 bases from V and 7 bases from J, with 11 bases in between. CDR3 amino acids: CASSLLVVRGYTF. In DNA form, the CDR3 reads TGTGCCAGCAGCTTATTAGTCGTCCGTGGCTACACCTTC.

The chain combines TRBV6-2 or TRBV6-3 with TRBJ2-7; tentatively, D is TRBD1 (6 bases). Per the germline V gene, CDR1 is MNHEY and CDR2 is SVGEGT. This CDR3 contains 15 residues. Between the trimmed V and J ends, which lost 4 bases and 1 base, there was a span of 14 bases. CDR3 amino acids: CASSFPLDSSYEQYF. CDR3 in DNA: TGTGCCAGCAGTTTCCCCTTGGACAGTTCCTACGAGCAGTACTTC.

This clone was detected only a few times. The chain employs TRBV28 and TRBJ2-5, with TRBD2 matching over 9 bases. The CDR3 runs to 19 residues. The V segment lost 4 bases and the J segment 2 bases; nucleotides outside the gene matches: 17. In germline, CDR1 is MDHEN, CDR2 SYDVKM. DNA for the CDR3: TGTGCCAGCAGTTATTATTACCGACGGGTAGCGGGGGTGCAAGAGACCCAGTACTTC. This codes for CASSYYYRRVAGVQETQYF. The whole variable domain, remainder taken from reference TRBV28 and TRBJ2-5, is DVKVTQSSRYLVKRTGEKVFLECVQDMDHENMFWYRQDPGLGLRLIYFSYDVKMKEKGDIPEGYSVSREKKERFSLILESASTNQTSMYLCASSYYYRRVAGVQETQYFGPGTRLLVL.

This clone was counted only a few times. The chain is built from TRBV15 and TRBJ2-5; the D gene is possibly TRBD2 (5 bases). The CDR3 covers 12 residues. The V end was cut by 3 bases, the J end by 8 bases, with 10 bases between. CDR1 LNHNV and CDR2 YYDKDF come from the germline V gene (reference sequence). The CDR3 spells CATSSDGVTQYF. The CDR3 nucleotides read TGTGCCACCAGCAGTGACGGGGTCACCCAGTACTTC.

The V and J genes are TRBV7-9 and TRBJ2-7; D gene unclear. With 5 bases removed from V and 2 bases from J, the gap between germline ends came to 7 bases. The CDR3 has 12 residues. Germline V gives CDR1 SEHNR, CDR2 FQNEAQ (reference sequence). The CDR3 sequence is CASSPRAYEQYF. In DNA, the CDR3 is TGTGCCAGCAGCCCCCGAGCCTACGAGCAGTACTTC. Together with reference TRBV7-9 and TRBJ2-7, the CDR3 gives the full variable domain: DTGVSQNPRHKITKRGQNVTFRCDPISEHNRLYWYRQTLGQGPEFLTYFQNEAQLEKSRLLSDRFSAERPKGSFSTLEIQRTEQGDSAMYLCASSPRAYEQYFGPGTRLTVT.

The gene calls are TRBV5-1 and TRBJ2-1; TRBD1 might be the D (6 bases). CDR3 length: 15 amino acids. CDR1 and CDR2 (germline): SGHRS, YFSETQ. V shed 2 bases and J shed 2 bases, with 11 bases lying between them. In DNA form, the CDR3 reads TGCGCCAGCAGCTTAATGACAGGAACCTACAATGAGCAGTTCTTC. Its protein is CASSLMTGTYNEQFF. The variable domain in full, with the rest retrieved from reference TRBV5-1 and TRBJ2-1, is KAGVTQTPRYLIKTRGQQVTLSCSPISGHRSVSWYQQTPGQGLQFLFEYFSETQRNKGNFPGRFSGRQFSNSRSEMNVSTLELGDSALYLCASSLMTGTYNEQFFGPGTRLTVL.

The DNA of the CDR3 is TGCGCCAGCAGCCCGGGACACGGACCGGTAGGTGAAGCTTTCTTT. Translation: CASSPGHGPVGEAFF. This sequence joins TRBV5-1 and TRBJ1-1; D might be TRBD1 (6 bases). Per the germline V gene, CDR1 is SGHRS and CDR2 is YFSETQ. CDR3 length: 15 residues. V was cut by 4 bases and J by 7 bases, with 20 bases left in between.

V gene TRBV3-1 (or the pseudogene TRBV3-2) combines with J gene TRBJ2-3, with 10 bases matching TRBD2. V shed 4 bases, J shed 0 bases, and the junction held 4 bases outside the gene matches. This CDR3 comprises 16 residues. CDR1 is LGHDT and CDR2 is YNNKEL in the germline V gene (reference sequence). DNA for the CDR3: TGTGCCAGCAGCCGTTCTAGCGGGGGTAGCACAGATACGCAGTATTTT. Translated, it gives CASSRSSGGSTDTQYF.

CDR3 residues: CASSFEGGYEQYF. In DNA, the CDR3 is TGTGCCAGCAGTTTTGAAGGGGGCTACGAGCAGTACTTC. V and J are TRBV12-3 or TRBV12-4 and TRBJ2-7; D is perhaps TRBD1 (6 bases). The V end lost 3 bases, the J end lost 3 bases, and 9 bases lay between the germline ends. The CDR3 is 13 residues long.

The chain joins TRBV5-1 to TRBJ2-2; a weak D match, TRBD1 (5 bases). This CDR3 has 15 residues. V was trimmed by 0 bases and J by 0 bases, leaving 6 bases between them. The V gene's germline CDR1 is SGHRS and CDR2 YFSETQ. CDR3 sequence (DNA): TGCGCCAGCAGCTTGGTACAGGCGAACACCGGGGAGCTGTTTTTT. It yields the protein CASSLVQANTGELFF.

V gene TRBV18 combines with J gene TRBJ2-5, with 7 positions matching TRBD1. With V trimmed by 6 bases and J by 2 bases, 12 bases remained unmatched. The CDR3 consists of 16 residues. The germline V gene has CDR1 KGHSH and CDR2 LQKENI. The CDR3 here is CASSYRGSGLQETQYF. In nucleotides, the CDR3 is TGTGCCAGCTCGTACAGGGGATCGGGGCTACAAGAGACCCAGTACTTC.

The chain couples TRBV29-1 to TRBJ1-1; TRBD1 matches at 7 bases. CDR3 size: 13 residues. CDR1 and CDR2 (germline): SQVTM, ANQGSEA. V gave up 6 bases and J gave up 0 bases; unmatched junction bases: 4. The chain's CDR3 is CSVGQDMNTEAFF. The CDR3 coding sequence is TGCAGCGTAGGACAGGATATGAACACTGAAGCTTTCTTT. Based on the CDR3 plus reference TRBV29-1 and TRBJ1-1, the full variable domain is SAVISQKPSRDICQRGTSLTIQCQVDSQVTMMFWYRQQPGQSLTLIATANQGSEATYESGFVIDKFPISRPNLTFSTLTVSNMSPEDSSIYLCSVGQDMNTEAFFGQGTRLTVV.

CDR3 region: CASSPRQTNTEAFF. CDR3 bases: TGTGCCAGCTCACCCAGACAGACGAACACTGAAGCTTTCTTT. The chain recombines TRBV5-4 with TRBJ1-1; TRBD1 might be the D (5 bases). The germline gives CDR1 SGHNT, CDR2 YYREEE (reference sequence). The CDR3 has 14 residues. The germline V and J ends were trimmed by 7 bases and 1 base, with 14 bases remaining between them.

The V gene is TRBV9, the J gene TRBJ2-2; D perhaps matches TRBD1 (6 bases). Trimming pared 1 base from V and 4 bases from J, leaving 14 bases between. Germline V gene data show CDR1 as SGDLS and CDR2 as YYNGEE. The CDR3 spans 16 residues. CDR3 sequence (DNA): TGTGCCAGCAGCGTAATCCCAGGGGTGTCCACCGGGGAGCTGTTTTTT. This sequence encodes CASSVIPGVSTGELFF.

This chain connects TRBV6-5 to TRBJ2-1, with 10 bases that match TRBD2. CDR3 size: 15 residues. Germline V lookup: CDR1 MNHEY, CDR2 SVGAGI. V dropped 2 bases and J dropped 8; count of bases not matched to a gene: 6. The CDR3 DNA reads as TGTGCCAGCAGTTACGCTAGCGGGAGTACCTATGAGCAGTTCTTC. Its translation is CASSYASGSTYEQFF.

The V gene is TRBV19, the J gene TRBJ2-2; weak D call: TRBD2 (6 bases). Germline V gene lookup returns CDR1 LNHDA and CDR2 SQIVND (reference sequence). This CDR3 has 16 residues. Trimming cost V 4 bases and J 0 bases, with 12 bases left between them. CDR3 protein: CASSNGPGANTGELFF. In nucleotides, the CDR3 is TGTGCCAGTAGTAATGGTCCGGGAGCGAACACCGGGGAGCTGTTTTTT.

The V gene is TRBV2, the J gene TRBJ1-5; TRBD1 might be the D (6 bases). V was clipped by 7 bases and J by 6 bases, with 10 bases between them. Germline V lookup: CDR1 SNHLY, CDR2 FYNNEI. This CDR3 spans 12 amino acids. CDR3 sequence reads: CASNRAGQPQHF. Written as DNA, the CDR3 is TGTGCCAGCAACAGGGCTGGTCAGCCCCAGCATTTT.

The gene calls are TRBV19 and TRBJ1-5, with 10 bases fitting TRBD1. The CDR3 sequence is 18 residues long. V was pared by 1 base and J by 9 bases, with 15 bases of the junction left unmatched. Per the germline V gene, CDR1 is LNHDA and CDR2 is SQIVND (reference sequence). Here the CDR3 DNA reads TGTGCCAGTAGTATAGCATGGACAGGGGGTTCTGGGATTCTGCCCCAGCATTTT. Translated, it gives CASSIAWTGGSGILPQHF. The full variable domain, its missing parts supplied by reference TRBV19 and TRBJ1-5, is DGGITQSPKYLFRKEGQNVTLSCEQNLNHDAMYWYRQDPGQGLRLIYYSQIVNDFQKGDIAEGYSVSREKKESFPLTVTSAQKNPTAFYLCASSIAWTGGSGILPQHFGDGTRLSIL.

This clone was detected once. The gene calls are TRBV19 and TRBJ1-5; the match to TRBD1 covers 7 bases. V shed 3 bases and J 2 bases; nucleotides not matched to a gene: 10. This CDR3 is 17 amino acids long. Per germline, CDR1 LNHDA and CDR2 SQIVND (reference sequence). The CDR3 DNA reads TGTGCCAGTAGTATTCTTACAGGGACAGTAGGCAATCAGCCCCAGCATTTT. Protein product: CASSILTGTVGNQPQHF.

The chain combines TRBV27 with TRBJ2-3; 7 bases fit TRBD2. From germline, CDR1 is MNHEY and CDR2 SMNVEV (reference sequence). The CDR3 is 13 residues long. J gave up 4 bases and V 10 bases, and 8 bases lay outside the gene matches. DNA for the CDR3: TGTGCCACTTTCGGGGGGTGGGCAGATACGCAGTATTTT. Encoded protein: CATFGGWADTQYF.